This entry lists 12 T cell receptor beta chains sequenced from one sample in a study of cytomegalovirus exposure and HLA in healthy donors. The PCR was carried out with 60 Vbeta primers and 13 Jbeta primers. Only in-frame clones appear in the TCRdb table, and some are missing; sequencing was by immunoSEQ multiplex PCR. The table lists some 210,000 clones, 60% to 80% of them singletons. The sequenced sample was PBMCs. The receptors were sampled from a male donor in good health and CMV-seronegative.

The V gene is TRBV9, the J gene TRBJ2-1; 12 nucleotides match TRBD2. J gave up 8 bases and V 3 bases, and 6 bases lay outside the gene matches. This CDR3 is 15 amino acids long. Germline V lookup: CDR1 SGDLS, CDR2 YYNGEE. The CDR3, as DNA: TGTGCCAGCAGCGAGGGACTAGCGGGTTGGGATGAGCAGTTCTTC. Translation: CASSEGLAGWDEQFF. Filled out from reference TRBV9 and TRBJ2-1, the complete variable domain reads DSGVTQTPKHLITATGQRVTLRCSPRSGDLSVYWYQQSLDQGLQFLIQYYNGEERAKGNILERFSAQQFPDLHSELNLSSLELGDSALYFCASSEGLAGWDEQFFGPGTRLTVL.

J is TRBJ1-2 and V is TRBV29-1, with D possibly TRBD1 on 6 matching bases. The V gene lost 5 bases and the J gene lost 3 bases, with 16 bases spanning the gap. The CDR3 covers 14 residues. Germline values: CDR1 SQVTM, CDR2 ANQGSEA. The CDR3 protein is CSVNKGTYDYGYTF. DNA of the CDR3: TGCAGCGTTAATAAGGGGACATATGACTATGGCTACACCTTC. The variable domain in full, completed from reference TRBV29-1 and TRBJ1-2, reads SAVISQKPSRDICQRGTSLTIQCQVDSQVTMMFWYRQQPGQSLTLIATANQGSEATYESGFVIDKFPISRPNLTFSTLTVSNMSPEDSSIYLCSVNKGTYDYGYTFGSGTRLTVV.

V and J are TRBV6-5 and TRBJ2-3; D gene unclear. V shed 6 bases and J shed 0 bases, with 7 bases lying between them. CDR3 length: 13 amino acids. CDR1 is MNHEY, CDR2 SVGAGI, per germline. The CDR3 protein is CASSATSTDTQYF. Here the CDR3 DNA reads TGTGCCAGCAGCGCGACTAGCACAGATACGCAGTATTTT.

The chain uses TRBV6-1 and TRBJ2-1; TRBD2 might be the D (6 bases). This CDR3 is built from 15 residues. The germline gives CDR1 MNHNS, CDR2 SASEGT. V shed 4 bases and J shed 4 bases, with 14 bases lying between them. The CDR3 nucleotides are TGTGCCAGCAGTGGCGCGAGCGGGCTATACAATGAGCAGTTCTTC. Amino acids: CASSGASGLYNEQFF.

CDR3 nucleotides: TGTGCCAGCAGCGAGACGGAGACCTACGAGCAGTACTTC. Translation gives CASSETETYEQYF. The chain combines TRBV9 with TRBJ2-7; no clear D gene. Trimming took off 3 bases at V and 2 bases at J, with 9 bases between the two ends. The CDR3 covers 13 residues. Germline V gene data show CDR1 as SGDLS and CDR2 as YYNGEE.

This sequence joins TRBV7-2 and TRBJ2-3, with TRBD1 matching 8 bases. This CDR3 contains 16 residues. The germline gives CDR1 SGHTA, CDR2 FQGNSA. The V and J ends lost 5 bases and 0 bases, in that order; junction bases with no gene match: 7. The DNA for the CDR3 is TGTGCCAGCAGCCCTGGGACAGGTGCTAGCACAGATACGCAGTATTTT. Encoded protein: CASSPGTGASTDTQYF.

The chain joins TRBV2 to TRBJ2-1, with a tentative D call TRBD2 (5 bases). The V end lost 5 bases, the J end lost 8 bases, and 13 bases lay between the germline ends. The CDR3 covers 13 residues. In germline, CDR1 is SNHLY, CDR2 FYNNEI. The CDR3 loop is CASSFTRTHEQFF. CDR3 DNA sequence: TGTGCCAGCAGTTTTACTAGGACCCATGAGCAGTTCTTC.

The chain combines TRBV7-3 with TRBJ2-2, with TRBD2 matching 12 bases. V lost 2 bases to trimming and J lost 6 bases; unmatched junction nucleotides: 7. Germline values: CDR1 SGHTA, CDR2 FQGTGA. CDR3 length: 17 amino acids. This chain's CDR3 is CASSLVGLAGGAGELFF. In DNA form, the CDR3 reads TGTGCCAGCAGCTTAGTGGGACTAGCGGGCGGGGCCGGGGAGCTGTTTTTT. The entire variable domain, with the rest obtained from reference TRBV7-3 and TRBJ2-2, is as follows: GAGVSQTPSNKVTEKGKYVELRCDPISGHTALYWYRQSLGQGPEFLIYFQGTGAADDSGLPNDRFFAVRPEGSVSTLKIQRTERGDSAVYLCASSLVGLAGGAGELFFGEGSRLTVL.

The rearrangement links TRBV2 to TRBJ1-3, with TRBD1 matching over 7 bases. The CDR3 totals 15 residues. V was clipped by 5 bases and J by 0 bases; unmatched bases: 4. Germline CDR1 is SNHLY and CDR2 is FYNNEI. The CDR3 DNA sequence: TGTGCCAGCAGTTCCCAGGGGGTCTCTGGAAACACCATATATTTT. It codes for CASSSQGVSGNTIYF. Looking up the rest from reference TRBV2 and TRBJ1-3 gives the full variable domain: EPEVTQTPSHQVTQMGQEVILRCVPISNHLYFYWYRQILGQKVEFLVSFYNNEISEKSEIFDDQFSVERPDGSNFTLKIRSTKLEDSAMYFCASSSQGVSGNTIYFGEGSWLTVV.

The chain couples TRBV4-2 to TRBJ2-3; 10 nucleotides line up with TRBD2. There are 18 residues in the CDR3. The germline V gene encodes CDR1 LGHNA and CDR2 YNFKEQ. V was pared by 0 bases and J by 5 bases, with 11 bases of the junction left unmatched. CDR3: CASSQDGKAGGPVDTQYF. The CDR3 nucleotides are TGTGCCAGCAGCCAAGATGGGAAAGCGGGAGGGCCGGTAGATACGCAGTATTTT.

The genes are TRBV7-3 and TRBJ2-7, with 10 bases fitting TRBD2. The CDR3 totals 15 residues. The germline gives CDR1 SGHTA, CDR2 FQGTGA. The ends lost 3 bases at V and 1 base at J; junction bases unmatched: 3. CDR3 coding DNA: TGTGCCAGCAGCTTTGGACTAGCGGCTTCCTACGAGCAGTACTTC. This translates into CASSFGLAASYEQYF.

This clone has just a few counts. This chain joins TRBV6-1 and TRBJ2-3, with D possibly TRBD1 on 6 matching bases. The CDR3 sequence is 12 residues long. V was cut by 6 bases and J by 7 bases, with 11 bases left in between. Germline assignment: CDR1 MNHNS and CDR2 SASEGT. The CDR3 sequence is CASRPQGNTQYF. DNA for the CDR3: TGTGCCAGCAGACCCCAGGGGAATACGCAGTATTTT.